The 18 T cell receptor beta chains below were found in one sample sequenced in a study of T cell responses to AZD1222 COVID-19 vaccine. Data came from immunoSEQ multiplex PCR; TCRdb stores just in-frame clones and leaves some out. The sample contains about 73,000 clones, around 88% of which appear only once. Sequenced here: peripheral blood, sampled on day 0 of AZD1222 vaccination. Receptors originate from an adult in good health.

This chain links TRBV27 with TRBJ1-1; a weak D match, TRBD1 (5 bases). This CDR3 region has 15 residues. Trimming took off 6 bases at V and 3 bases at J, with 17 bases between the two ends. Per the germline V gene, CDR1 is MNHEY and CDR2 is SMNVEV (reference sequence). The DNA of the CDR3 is TGTGCCAGCAGCGCCAGCCCGAAGGGGTACACTGAAGCTTTCTTT. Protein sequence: CASSASPKGYTEAFF.

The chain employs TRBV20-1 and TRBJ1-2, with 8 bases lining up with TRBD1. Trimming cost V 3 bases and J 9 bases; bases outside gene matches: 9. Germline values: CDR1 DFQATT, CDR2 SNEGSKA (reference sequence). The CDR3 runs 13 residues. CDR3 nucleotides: TGCAGTGCTAGTAATTCGGACAGGGCGAGCTACACCTTC. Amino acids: CSASNSDRASYTF.

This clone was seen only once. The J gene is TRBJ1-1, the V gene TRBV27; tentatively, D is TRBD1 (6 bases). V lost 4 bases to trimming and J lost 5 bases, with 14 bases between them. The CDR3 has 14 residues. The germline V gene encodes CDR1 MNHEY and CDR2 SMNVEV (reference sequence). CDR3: CASSSSRGNTEAFF. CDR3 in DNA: TGTGCCAGCAGTTCCAGCAGGGGCAATACTGAAGCTTTCTTT.

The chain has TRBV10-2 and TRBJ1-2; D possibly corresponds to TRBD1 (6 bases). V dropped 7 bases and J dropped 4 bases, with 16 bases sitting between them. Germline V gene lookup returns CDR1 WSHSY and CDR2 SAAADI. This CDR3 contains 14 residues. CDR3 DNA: TGCGCCAGCAAGAGTAGCACAGGGATCTATGGCTACACCTTC. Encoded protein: CASKSSTGIYGYTF.

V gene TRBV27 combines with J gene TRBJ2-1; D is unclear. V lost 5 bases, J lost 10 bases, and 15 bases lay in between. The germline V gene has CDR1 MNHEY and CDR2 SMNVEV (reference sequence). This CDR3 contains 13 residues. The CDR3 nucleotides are TGTGCCAGCAGTCCGATCGACCGTTGGGAGCAGTTCTTC. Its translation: CASSPIDRWEQFF.

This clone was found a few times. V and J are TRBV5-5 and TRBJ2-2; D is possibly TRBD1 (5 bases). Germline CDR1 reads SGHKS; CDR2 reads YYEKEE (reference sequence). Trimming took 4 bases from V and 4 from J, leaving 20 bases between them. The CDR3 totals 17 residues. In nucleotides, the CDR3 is TGTGCCAGCAGCGTCATGATCGATTACCAGGGCACCGGGGAGCTGTTTTTT. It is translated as CASSVMIDYQGTGELFF.

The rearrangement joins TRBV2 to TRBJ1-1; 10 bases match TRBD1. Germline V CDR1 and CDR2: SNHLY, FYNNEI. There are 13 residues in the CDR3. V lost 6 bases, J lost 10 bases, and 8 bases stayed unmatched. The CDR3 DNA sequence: TGTGCCAGCAGCCCTAGACAGGGGGCTACAGCTTTCTTT. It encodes CASSPRQGATAFF.

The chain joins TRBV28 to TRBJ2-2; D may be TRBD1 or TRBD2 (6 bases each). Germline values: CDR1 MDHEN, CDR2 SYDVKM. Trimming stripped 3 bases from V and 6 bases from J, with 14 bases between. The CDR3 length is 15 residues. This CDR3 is CASSFMGGAPGELFF. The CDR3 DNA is TGTGCCAGCAGTTTTATGGGGGGCGCCCCCGGGGAGCTGTTTTTT.

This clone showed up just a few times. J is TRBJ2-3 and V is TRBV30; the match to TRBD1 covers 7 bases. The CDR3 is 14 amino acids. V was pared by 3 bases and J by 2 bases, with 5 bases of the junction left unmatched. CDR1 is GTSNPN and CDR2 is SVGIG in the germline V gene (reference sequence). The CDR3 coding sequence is TGTGCCTGGAGGCTGGGACAGACCACAGATACGCAGTATTTT. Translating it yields CAWRLGQTTDTQYF.

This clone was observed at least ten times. The chain's CDR3 is CASSVAPGMNTGELFF. DNA of the CDR3: TGTGCCAGCAGCGTAGCCCCAGGAATGAACACCGGGGAGCTGTTTTTT. V usage is TRBV9 and J usage is TRBJ2-2; D is uncertain. This CDR3 has 16 residues. The V end lost 0 bases, the J end lost 1 base, and 10 bases lay between the germline ends. Germline values: CDR1 SGDLS, CDR2 YYNGEE.

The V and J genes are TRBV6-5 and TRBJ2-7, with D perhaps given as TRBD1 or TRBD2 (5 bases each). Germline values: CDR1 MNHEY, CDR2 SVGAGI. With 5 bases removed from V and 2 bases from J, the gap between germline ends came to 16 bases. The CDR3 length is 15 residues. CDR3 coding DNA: TGTGCCAGCAGTACCACCGGGACGCCCGCCTACGAGCAGTACTTC. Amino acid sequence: CASSTTGTPAYEQYF.

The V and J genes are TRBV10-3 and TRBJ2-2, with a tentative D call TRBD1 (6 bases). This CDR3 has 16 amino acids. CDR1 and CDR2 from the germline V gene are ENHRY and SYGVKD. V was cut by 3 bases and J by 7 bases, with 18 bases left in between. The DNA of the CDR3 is TGTGCCATCAGTGACGGGGCAGGGGCCGCGGACGGGGAGCTGTTTTTT. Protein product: CAISDGAGAADGELFF.

CDR3 loop: CASTAGTSVILAKNIQYF. CDR3 nucleotides: TGTGCCAGTACCGCAGGGACGTCGGTCATACTAGCCAAAAACATTCAGTACTTC. V gene TRBV19 combines with J gene TRBJ2-4; D is tentatively TRBD1 or TRBD2 (5 bases each). Trimming removed 7 bases at V and 0 bases at J, with 22 bases between. The CDR3 is made up of 18 amino acids. Germline assignment: CDR1 LNHDA and CDR2 SQIVND (reference sequence).

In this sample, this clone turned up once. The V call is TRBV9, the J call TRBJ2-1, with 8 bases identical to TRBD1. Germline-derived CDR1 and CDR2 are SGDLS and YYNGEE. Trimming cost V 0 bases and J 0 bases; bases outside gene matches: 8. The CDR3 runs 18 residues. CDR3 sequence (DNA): TGTGCCAGCAGCGTAGGGGGGACAGGCGTTAGCTCCTACAATGAGCAGTTCTTC. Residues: CASSVGGTGVSSYNEQFF. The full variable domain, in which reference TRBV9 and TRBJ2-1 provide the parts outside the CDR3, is DSGVTQTPKHLITATGQRVTLRCSPRSGDLSVYWYQQSLDQGLQFLIQYYNGEERAKGNILERFSAQQFPDLHSELNLSSLELGDSALYFCASSVGGTGVSSYNEQFFGPGTRLTVL.

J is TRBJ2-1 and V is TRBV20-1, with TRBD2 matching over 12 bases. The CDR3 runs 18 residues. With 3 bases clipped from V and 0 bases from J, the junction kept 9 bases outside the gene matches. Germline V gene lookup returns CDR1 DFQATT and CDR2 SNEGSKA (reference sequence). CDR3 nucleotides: TGCAGTGCTAGTGGCGGAAAGACTAGCGGGAGCTCCTACAATGAGCAGTTCTTC. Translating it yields CSASGGKTSGSSYNEQFF.

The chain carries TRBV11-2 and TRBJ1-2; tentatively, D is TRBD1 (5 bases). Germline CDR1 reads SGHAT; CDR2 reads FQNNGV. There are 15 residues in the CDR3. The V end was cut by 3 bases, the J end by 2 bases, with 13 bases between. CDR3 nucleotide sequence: TGTGCCAGCAGCTTGTCCGGGGCCCGGAACTATGGCTACACCTTC. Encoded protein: CASSLSGARNYGYTF.

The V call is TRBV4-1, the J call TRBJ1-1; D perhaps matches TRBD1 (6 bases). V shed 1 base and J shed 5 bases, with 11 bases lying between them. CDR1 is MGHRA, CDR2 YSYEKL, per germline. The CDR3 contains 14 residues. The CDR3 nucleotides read TGCGCCAGCAGCCAAGCGGGACACAGGACTGAAGCTTTCTTT. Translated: CASSQAGHRTEAFF.

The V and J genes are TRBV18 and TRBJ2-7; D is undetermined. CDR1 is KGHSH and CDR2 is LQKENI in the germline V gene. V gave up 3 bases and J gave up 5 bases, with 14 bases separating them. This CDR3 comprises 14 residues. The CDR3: CASSPVGKSDEQYF. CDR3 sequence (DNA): TGTGCCAGCTCACCGGTGGGCAAAAGCGACGAGCAGTACTTC. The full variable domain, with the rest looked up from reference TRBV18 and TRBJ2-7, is NAGVMQNPRHLVRRRGQEARLRCSPMKGHSHVYWYRQLPEEGLKFMVYLQKENIIDESGMPKERFSAEFPKEGPSILRIQQVVRGDSAAYFCASSPVGKSDEQYFGPGTRLTVT.